The entry below describes one T cell receptor beta chain. Its antigen is unidentified. The sample comes from a study of identical twins. Study-wide results and limits: Insertion counts were lower in abundant cord blood beta clonotypes, a trend that memory repertoires did not show.

MiXCR, applied by TCRdb to the 5' RACE reads, yields one record per CDR3 protein. The sample carries hundreds of thousands of distinct CDR3 sequences, roughly 9.4% recorded once. Everyone who gave samples was a healthy Caucasian. In germline, CDR1 is SNHLY, CDR2 FYNNEI. Trimming pared 6 bases from V and 0 bases from J, leaving 12 bases between. This CDR3 is 15 amino acids long. Sequences were obtained from memory (CD45RO+) T cells sorted from blood. The chain uses TRBV2 and TRBJ2-1; possible D gene TRBD1, 6 bases. This TCR came from a woman younger than 35 in good health. CDR3 nucleotide sequence: TGTGCCAGCAGCGAACAGGGAAGCTCCTACAATGAGCAGTTCTTC. Translated: CASSEQGSSYNEQFF.